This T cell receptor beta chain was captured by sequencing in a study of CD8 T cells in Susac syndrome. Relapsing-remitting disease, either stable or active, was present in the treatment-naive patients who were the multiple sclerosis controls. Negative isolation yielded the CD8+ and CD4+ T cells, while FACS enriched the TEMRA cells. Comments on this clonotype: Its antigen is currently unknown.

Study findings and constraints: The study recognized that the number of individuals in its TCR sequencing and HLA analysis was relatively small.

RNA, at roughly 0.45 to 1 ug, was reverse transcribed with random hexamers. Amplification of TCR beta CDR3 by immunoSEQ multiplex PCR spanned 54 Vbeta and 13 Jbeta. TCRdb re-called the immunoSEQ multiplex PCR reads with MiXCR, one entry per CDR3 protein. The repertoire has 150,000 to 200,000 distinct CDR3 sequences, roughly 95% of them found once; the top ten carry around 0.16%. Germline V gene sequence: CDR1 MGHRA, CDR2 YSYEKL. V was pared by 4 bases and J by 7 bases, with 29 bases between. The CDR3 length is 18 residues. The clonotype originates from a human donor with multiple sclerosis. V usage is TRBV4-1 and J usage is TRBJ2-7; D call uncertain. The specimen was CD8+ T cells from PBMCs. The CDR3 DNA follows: TGCGCCAGCAGCCGATTTCCCCGGGCGTTCGCTCCCAGACGAGAGCAGTACTTC. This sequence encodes CASSRFPRAFAPRREQYF.